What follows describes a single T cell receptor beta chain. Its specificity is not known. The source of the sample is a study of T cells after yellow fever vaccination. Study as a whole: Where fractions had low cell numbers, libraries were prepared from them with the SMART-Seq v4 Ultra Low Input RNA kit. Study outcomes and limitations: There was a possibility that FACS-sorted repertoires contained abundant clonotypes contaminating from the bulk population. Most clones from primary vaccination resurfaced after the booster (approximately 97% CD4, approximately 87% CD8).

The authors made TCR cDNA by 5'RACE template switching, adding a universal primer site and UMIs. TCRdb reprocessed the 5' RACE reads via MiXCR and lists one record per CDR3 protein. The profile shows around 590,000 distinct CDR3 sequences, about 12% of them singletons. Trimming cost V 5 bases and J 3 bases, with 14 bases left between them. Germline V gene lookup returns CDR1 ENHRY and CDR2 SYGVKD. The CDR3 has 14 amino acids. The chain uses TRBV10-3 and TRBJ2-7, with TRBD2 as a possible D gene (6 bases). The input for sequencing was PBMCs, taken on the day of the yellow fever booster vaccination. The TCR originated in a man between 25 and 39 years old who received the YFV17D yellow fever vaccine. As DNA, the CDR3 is TGTGCCATCAGTAGGCAGGGAGGAGGCTACGAGCAGTACTTC. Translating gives CAISRQGGGYEQYF.